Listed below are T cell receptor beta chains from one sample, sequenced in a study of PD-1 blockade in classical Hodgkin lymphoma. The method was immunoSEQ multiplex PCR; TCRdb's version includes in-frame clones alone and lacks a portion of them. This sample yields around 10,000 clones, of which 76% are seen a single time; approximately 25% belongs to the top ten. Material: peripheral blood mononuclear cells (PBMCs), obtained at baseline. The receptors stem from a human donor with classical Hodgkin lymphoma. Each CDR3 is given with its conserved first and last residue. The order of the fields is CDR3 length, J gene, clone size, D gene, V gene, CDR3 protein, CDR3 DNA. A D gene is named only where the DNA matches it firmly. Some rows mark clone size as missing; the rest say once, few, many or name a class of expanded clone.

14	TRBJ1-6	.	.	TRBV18	CASSPAAENSPLHF	TGTGCCAGCTCACCAGCGGCAGAAAATTCACCCCTCCACTTT
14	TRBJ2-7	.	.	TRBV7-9	CASSLDSSRNEQYF	TGTGCCAGCAGCTTAGACTCGTCTCGGAACGAGCAGTACTTC
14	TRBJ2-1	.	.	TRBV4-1	CASSQALSNNEQFF	TGCGCCAGCAGCCAAGCGTTGTCCAACAATGAGCAGTTCTTC
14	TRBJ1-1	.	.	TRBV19	CASSIAAGGTEAFF	TGTGCCAGTAGTATAGCGGCGGGAGGCACTGAAGCTTTCTTT
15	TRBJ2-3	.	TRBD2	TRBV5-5	CASSITSGSSDTQYF	TGTGCCAGCAGCATAACTAGCGGGAGCTCAGATACGCAGTATTTT
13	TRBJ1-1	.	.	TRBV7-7	CASSLGENTEAFF	TGTGCTAGCAGCTTGGGAGAGAACACTGAAGCTTTCTTT
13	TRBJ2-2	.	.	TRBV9	CASSVWGSGELFF	TGTGCCAGCAGCGTCTGGGGATCCGGGGAGCTGTTTTTT
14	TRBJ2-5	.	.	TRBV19	CASSIVGIQETQYF	TGTGCCAGTAGTATCGTCGGAATTCAGGAGACCCAGTACTTC
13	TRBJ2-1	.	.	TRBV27	CASSLGRGDEQFF	TGTGCCAGCAGTTTAGGCAGGGGGGATGAGCAGTTCTTC
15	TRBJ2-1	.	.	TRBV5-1	CASSLAVRGYNEQFF	TGCGCCAGCAGCTTAGCGGTCAGGGGCTACAATGAGCAGTTCTTC
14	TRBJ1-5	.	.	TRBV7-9	CASSFGTFNQPQHF	TGTGCCAGCAGTTTCGGGACGTTCAATCAGCCCCAGCATTTT
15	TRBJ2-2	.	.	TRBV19	CATPKRPEATGELFF	TGTGCCACCCCTAAGCGGCCTGAGGCCACCGGGGAGCTGTTTTTT
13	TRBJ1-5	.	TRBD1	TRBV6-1	CASRGQDSQPQHF	TGTGCCAGCAGGGGACAGGACAGTCAGCCCCAGCATTTT
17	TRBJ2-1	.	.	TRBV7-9	CASSSPLAGPVYNEQFF	TGTGCCAGCAGCTCCCCCTTGGCGGGACCCGTCTACAATGAGCAGTTCTTC
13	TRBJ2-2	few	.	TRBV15	CATRPSDTGELFF	TGTGCCACCCGGCCATCGGACACCGGGGAGCTGTTTTTT
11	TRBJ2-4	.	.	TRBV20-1	CSARDSGIQYF	TGCAGTGCTAGAGATTCGGGCATTCAGTACTTC
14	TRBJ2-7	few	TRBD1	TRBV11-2	CASSPGQLVNEQYF	TGTGCCAGCAGCCCGGGACAGTTGGTCAACGAGCAGTACTTC
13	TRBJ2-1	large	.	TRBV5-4	CASSSTNFNEQFF	TGTGCCAGCAGCTCCACCAATTTCAATGAGCAGTTCTTC
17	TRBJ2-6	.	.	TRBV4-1	CASSHLRALPGANVLTF	TGCGCCAGCAGCCATCTCCGGGCCCTGCCCGGGGCCAACGTCCTGACTTTC
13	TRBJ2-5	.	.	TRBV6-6	CASSKGEKETQYF	TGTGCCAGCAGTAAGGGGGAAAAAGAGACCCAGTACTTC
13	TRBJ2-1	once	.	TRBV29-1	CSVGDNSYNEQFF	TGCAGCGTTGGGGACAACTCCTACAATGAGCAGTTCTTC
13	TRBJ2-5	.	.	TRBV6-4	CASSAGNQETQYF	TGTGCCAGCAGTGCGGGCAACCAAGAGACCCAGTACTTC
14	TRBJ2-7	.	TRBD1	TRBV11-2	CASSFSQGAYEQYF	TGTGCCAGCAGCTTCTCACAGGGGGCCTACGAGCAGTACTTC
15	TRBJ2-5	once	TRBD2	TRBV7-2	CASSLSTSGQETQYF	TGTGCCAGCAGCTTAAGTACTAGCGGACAAGAGACCCAGTACTTC
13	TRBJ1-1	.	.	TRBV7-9	CASSLERESEAFF	TGTGCCAGCAGCTTAGAGCGGGAGTCGGAAGCTTTCTTT
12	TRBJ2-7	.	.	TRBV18	CASSPKGGEQYF	TGTGCCAGCTCACCAAAGGGCGGCGAGCAGTACTTC
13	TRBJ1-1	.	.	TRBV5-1	CASRDEFNTEAFF	TGCGCCAGCAGGGACGAATTTAACACTGAAGCTTTCTTT
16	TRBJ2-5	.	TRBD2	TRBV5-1	CASQSNAGLAMETQYF	TGCGCCAGCCAGTCCAATGCGGGACTAGCGATGGAGACCCAGTACTTC
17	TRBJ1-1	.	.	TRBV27	CASSLSSWGRMNTEAFF	TGTGCCAGCAGTTTATCGAGTTGGGGCAGAATGAACACTGAAGCTTTCTTT
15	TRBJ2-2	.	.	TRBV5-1	CASSSMSRNTGELFF	TGCGCCAGCAGCTCAATGAGCAGGAACACCGGGGAGCTGTTTTTT
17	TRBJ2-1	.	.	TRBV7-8	CASSLRSAQNYYNEQFF	TGTGCCAGCAGCCTAAGGTCCGCCCAGAATTATTACAATGAGCAGTTCTTC
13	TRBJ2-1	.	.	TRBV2	CASGGGFYNEQFF	TGTGCCAGCGGGGGCGGGTTCTACAATGAGCAGTTCTTC
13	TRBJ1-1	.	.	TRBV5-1	CASSLRGNTEAFF	TGCGCCAGCAGCTTAAGGGGGAACACTGAAGCTTTCTTT
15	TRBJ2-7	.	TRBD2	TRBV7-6	CASSSLGLAGDEQYF	TGTGCCAGCAGCTCCCTCGGACTAGCGGGAGACGAGCAGTACTTC
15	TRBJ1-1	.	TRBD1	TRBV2	CASSGEQGANTEAFF	TGTGCCAGCAGTGGGGAACAGGGGGCAAACACTGAAGCTTTCTTT
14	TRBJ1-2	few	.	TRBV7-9	CASSLEEGIYGYTF	TGTGCCAGCAGCTTAGAAGAGGGAATCTATGGCTACACCTTC
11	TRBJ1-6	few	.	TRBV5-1	CASSYPEPLHF	TGCGCCAGCAGCTATCCAGAACCCCTCCACTTT
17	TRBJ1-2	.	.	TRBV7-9	CASSLVPYGDSYYGYTF	TGTGCCAGCAGCTTAGTTCCCTACGGAGATTCGTACTATGGCTACACCTTC
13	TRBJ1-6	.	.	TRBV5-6	CASTRHSNSPLHF	TGTGCCAGCACCCGACATAGCAATTCACCCCTCCACTTT
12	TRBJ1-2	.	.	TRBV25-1	CASRGPIYGYTF	TGTGCCAGCAGGGGCCCGATCTATGGCTACACCTTC
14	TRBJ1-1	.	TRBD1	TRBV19	CASSRDRMNTEAFF	TGTGCCAGTTCTCGGGACAGGATGAACACTGAAGCTTTCTTT
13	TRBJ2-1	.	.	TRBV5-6	CASSLASHGLGFF	TGTGCCAGCAGCTTGGCCTCACACGGATTGGGGTTCTTC
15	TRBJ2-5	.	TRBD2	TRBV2	CASSDGGDFQETQYF	TGTGCCAGCAGTGATGGGGGGGACTTCCAAGAGACCCAGTACTTC
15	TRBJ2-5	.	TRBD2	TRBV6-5	CASRMPGTSRETQYF	TGTGCCAGCAGAATGCCAGGGACTAGCCGAGAGACCCAGTACTTC
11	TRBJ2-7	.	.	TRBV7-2	CASSSVHEQYF	TGTGCCAGCAGCAGTGTTCACGAGCAGTACTTC